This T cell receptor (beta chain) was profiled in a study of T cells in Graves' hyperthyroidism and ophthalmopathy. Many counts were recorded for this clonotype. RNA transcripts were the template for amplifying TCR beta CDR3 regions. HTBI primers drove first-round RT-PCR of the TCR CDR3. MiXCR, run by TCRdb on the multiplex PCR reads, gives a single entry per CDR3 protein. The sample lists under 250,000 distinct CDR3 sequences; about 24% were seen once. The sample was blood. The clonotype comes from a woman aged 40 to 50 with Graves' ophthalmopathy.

This chain's CDR3 is CASSLGTEDTQYF. CDR3 bases: TGTGCCAGCAGTTTAGGCACCGAAGATACGCAGTATTTT. V is TRBV12-3 or TRBV12-4 and J is TRBJ2-3; D gene ambiguous. The CDR3 is 13 residues long. Trimming removed 1 base from V and 5 bases from J, with 7 bases in between.